Below, 13 T cell receptor beta chains from the same sample are listed, as sequenced in a study of CD8 T cells in Susac syndrome. Reverse transcription used about 0.45 to 1 ug RNA and random hexamers. MiXCR, run by TCRdb on the immunoSEQ multiplex PCR reads, gives a single entry per CDR3 protein. The sample lists roughly 200,000 distinct CDR3 sequences, roughly 94% occurring once. Sample: CD4+ T cells from PBMCs. The receptors come from a human donor with multiple sclerosis.

V and J are TRBV29-1 and TRBJ1-2; TRBD1 aligns across 7 bases. Germline V gene data show CDR1 as SQVTM and CDR2 as ANQGSEA. V was pared by 4 bases and J by 4 bases, with 6 bases of the junction left unmatched. The CDR3 sequence is 13 residues long. For the CDR3, the DNA is TGCAGCGTTGGAAGGGGGCAGGCCTATGGCTACACCTTC. It is translated as CSVGRGQAYGYTF. The full variable domain, its missing parts supplied by reference TRBV29-1 and TRBJ1-2, is SAVISQKPSRDICQRGTSLTIQCQVDSQVTMMFWYRQQPGQSLTLIATANQGSEATYESGFVIDKFPISRPNLTFSTLTVSNMSPEDSSIYLCSVGRGQAYGYTFGSGTRLTVV.

CDR3 loop: CASSVALAGEMNTGELFF. In DNA form, the CDR3 reads TGTGCCAGCAGCGTAGCGCTAGCGGGGGAGATGAACACCGGGGAGCTGTTTTTT. The J gene is TRBJ2-2, the V gene TRBV9, with 10 bases that match TRBD2. Germline V gives CDR1 SGDLS, CDR2 YYNGEE. The CDR3 is made up of 18 amino acids. The V gene end was trimmed by 0 bases and the J gene end by 1 base; junction bases not matched to a gene: 6.

This sequence joins TRBV5-1 and TRBJ2-1; D is ambiguous. Trimming removed 0 bases from V and 13 bases from J, with 8 bases in between. CDR3 length equals 11 residues. Germline V gene sequence: CDR1 SGHRS, CDR2 YFSETQ. For the CDR3, the DNA is TGCGCCAGCAGCTTGGGTCTTCTCCAGTTCTTC. Translation: CASSLGLLQFF.

The chain combines TRBV10-3 with TRBJ2-7, with unresolved D. CDR3 size: 13 residues. V lost 6 bases and J lost 3, with 12 bases in between. CDR1 is ENHRY and CDR2 is SYGVKD in the germline V gene. The chain's CDR3 is CAISDRANYEQYF. The CDR3 DNA reads as TGTGCCATCAGCGATAGGGCTAACTACGAGCAGTACTTC.

The genes are TRBV18 and TRBJ1-1; the D gene is possibly TRBD1 (5 bases). Looked up from germline, CDR1 is KGHSH and CDR2 is LQKENI. V dropped 0 bases and J dropped 1 base, with 21 bases sitting between them. The CDR3 extends over 19 amino acids. The CDR3 reads CASSPPSGTPERANTEAFF. The DNA of the CDR3 is TGTGCCAGCTCACCACCGAGCGGGACCCCCGAACGTGCGAACACTGAAGCTTTCTTT.

This chain uses TRBV11-2 with TRBJ2-2; TRBD2 matches at 11 bases. CDR3 length equals 19 residues. The germline CDR1 and CDR2 sequences are SGHAT and FQNNGV. V was pared by 3 bases and J by 6 bases, with 15 bases of the junction left unmatched. CDR3 nucleotides: TGTGCCAGCAGCTTCGGGCTAGCGGGGGGTAGATACTCGTCCGGGGAGCTGTTTTTT. Its translation is CASSFGLAGGRYSSGELFF.

V usage is TRBV7-6 and J usage is TRBJ2-1, with TRBD2 as a possible D gene (5 bases). The V gene's germline CDR1 is SGHVS and CDR2 FNYEAQ. With 5 bases removed from V and 4 bases from J, the gap between germline ends came to 15 bases. The CDR3 spans 15 residues. CDR3 nucleotide sequence: TGTGCCAGCAGCCGCGTCCCGGGGTTATACAATGAGCAGTTCTTC. Protein: CASSRVPGLYNEQFF.

The chain is built from TRBV3-1 and TRBJ1-1, with D possibly being TRBD1 (5 bases). CDR3 length: 15 residues. CDR1 is LGHDT and CDR2 is YNNKEL in the germline V gene (reference sequence). V lost 4 bases and J 0 bases, leaving 12 bases between the germline ends. CDR3 in DNA: TGTGCCAGCAGCCCCGTGGGACTGCTGAACACTGAAGCTTTCTTT. Encoded protein: CASSPVGLLNTEAFF.

This clonotype occurred once. This chain joins TRBV3-1 and TRBJ2-1; 8 bases fit TRBD2. There are 14 residues in the CDR3. Germline V gene lookup returns CDR1 LGHDT and CDR2 YNNKEL (reference sequence). The V segment lost 5 bases and the J segment 4 bases; nucleotides outside the gene matches: 4. CDR3 coding DNA: TGTGCCAGCAGCGGGGGACTAGTGTACAATGAGCAGTTCTTC. This gives the protein CASSGGLVYNEQFF.

The chain links TRBV30 to TRBJ2-6; D possibly corresponds to TRBD1 (6 bases). The CDR3 consists of 16 residues. Trimming removed 2 bases from V and 0 bases from J, with 11 bases in between. From germline, CDR1 is GTSNPN and CDR2 SVGIG (reference sequence). The CDR3 protein is CAWSQDSASGANVLTF. Here the CDR3 DNA reads TGTGCCTGGAGTCAGGACAGCGCCTCTGGGGCCAACGTCCTGACTTTC.

The V call is TRBV3-1, the J call TRBJ2-3; TRBD2 matches at 7 bases. Germline V gene sequence: CDR1 LGHDT, CDR2 YNNKEL (reference sequence). V lost 4 bases, J lost 1 base, and 11 bases stayed unmatched. The CDR3 runs to 17 residues. The DNA for the CDR3 is TGTGCCAGCAGCCCCCTTGGGGAGGGACCGGGCACAGATACGCAGTATTTT. Translating it yields CASSPLGEGPGTDTQYF.

The V call is TRBV4-2, the J call TRBJ2-5; no clear D gene. This CDR3 is 15 amino acids long. Between the trimmed V and J ends, which lost 0 bases and 2 bases, there was a span of 10 bases. Per the germline V gene, CDR1 is LGHNA and CDR2 is YNFKEQ. This CDR3 is CASSQELGSQETQYF. The CDR3 bases are TGTGCCAGCAGCCAAGAATTGGGCAGTCAAGAGACCCAGTACTTC.

J is TRBJ2-3 and V is TRBV15; tentative D call: TRBD2 (6 bases). V shed 2 bases and J shed 1 base, with 10 bases lying between them. CDR1 is LNHNV, CDR2 YYDKDF, per germline (reference sequence). CDR3 size: 15 residues. CDR3 loop: CATSRPGLGTDTQYF. Written as DNA, the CDR3 is TGTGCCACCAGCAGACCGGGACTGGGCACAGATACGCAGTATTTT. The full variable domain, its missing parts supplied by reference TRBV15 and TRBJ2-3, is DAMVIQNPRYQVTQFGKPVTLSCSQTLNHNVMYWYQQKSSQAPKLLFHYYDKDFNNEADTPDNFQSRRPNTSFCFLDIRSPGLGDTAMYLCATSRPGLGTDTQYFGPGTRLTVL.